Listed below are T cell receptor beta chains from one sample, sequenced in a study of yellow fever vaccine responses in identical twins. TCRdb re-called the RT-PCR reads through MiXCR, storing one row per CDR3 protein. The table records some 2,500 distinct CDR3 sequences, approximately 8.3% of them present only once. The sequenced sample was T cells from blood (PBMCs), unsorted or a sorted subset (not recorded which), obtained about 2 years after vaccination. The receptors originated from a woman in her late teens or twenties who received the yellow fever vaccine. The CDR3 runs from the conserved cysteine through the conserved F or W. D genes are given only for firm matches. The size entry is marked missing in some rows and otherwise reads once, few, many or a size class.

size	V	D	J	DNA	CDR3
-	TRBV10-1	-	TRBJ2-3	TGCGCCAGCAGTGAGTCGGAGGGCATAAGCACAGATACGCAGTATTTT	CASSESEGISTDTQYF
few	TRBV6-1	-	TRBJ2-2	TGTGCCAGCAGGTGGGGCTCCGCGAACACCGGGGAGCTGTTTTTT	CASRWGSANTGELFF
-	TRBV10-3	-	TRBJ1-1	TGTGCCATCATGGCAGGGACGAACACTGAAGCTTTCTTT	CAIMAGTNTEAFF
few	TRBV6-2/TRBV6-3	TRBD1	TRBJ1-2	TGTGCCAGCAGTTACTCGCGGACAGGGGGCGGCTATGGCTACACCTTC	CASSYSRTGGGYGYTF
-	TRBV7-6	-	TRBJ2-5	TGTGCCAGCAGCTTAGTTGCTGCCAACCAAGAGACCCAGTACTTC	CASSLVAANQETQYF
-	TRBV28	TRBD1	TRBJ2-7	TGTGCCAGCAGTTGGGGACAGGGGGTAAACGAGCAGTACTTC	CASSWGQGVNEQYF
medium-sized	TRBV4-1	-	TRBJ2-2	TGCGCCAGCAGCCAACATATAGAGTCCGGGGAGCTGTTTTTT	CASSQHIESGELFF
-	TRBV7-9	-	TRBJ2-7	TGTGCCAGCAGCTTATCGCCTAACTACGAGCAGTACTTC	CASSLSPNYEQYF
-	TRBV11-1	-	TRBJ1-1	TGTGCCAGCAGCCGATCTAAGACTGACACTGAAGCTTTCTTT	CASSRSKTDTEAFF
few	TRBV5-5	TRBD1	TRBJ2-1	TGTGCCAGCAGCTTGGGGGGTTCGACAGGGTTCAATGAGCAGTTCTTC	CASSLGGSTGFNEQFF
medium-sized	TRBV10-1	TRBD2	TRBJ2-3	TGCGCCAGCAGTGATAGCGCGGGGGGAACAGATACGCAGTATTTT	CASSDSAGGTDTQYF
medium-sized	TRBV5-5	TRBD1	TRBJ2-2	TGTGCCAGCAGCCCGATGGGACAGACCAACACCGGGGAGCTGTTTTTT	CASSPMGQTNTGELFF
-	TRBV6-1	-	TRBJ2-3	TGTGCCAGCAGCTCTCTCGTTCAGGTGGGGATGACACCGACGCAGTATTTT	CASSSLVQVGMTPTQYF
-	TRBV12-3/TRBV12-4	TRBD2	TRBJ2-5	TGTGCCAGCAGGCTTTACCACCGCGGACTAGCGGGACAAGAGACCCAGTACTTC	CASRLYHRGLAGQETQYF
few	TRBV6-5	-	TRBJ2-3	TGTGCCAGCAGTTACCTCGCCAGGGGCAGCGCAGATACGCAGTATTTT	CASSYLARGSADTQYF
few	TRBV20-1	-	TRBJ2-7	TGCAGTGCTAGAGTCGTGAACGAGCAGTACTTC	CSARVVNEQYF
medium-sized	TRBV2	-	TRBJ1-5	TGTGCCAGCAGAGGGCAGACCCCAACGGGAAATCAGCCCCAGCATTTT	CASRGQTPTGNQPQHF
few	TRBV15	TRBD1	TRBJ1-5	TGTGCCACCAGCAGAGGGGTTGGGCAGGGGGGCCATCAGCCCCAGCATTTT	CATSRGVGQGGHQPQHF
few	TRBV6-5	TRBD2	TRBJ2-1	TGTGCCAGCAGTTCTCCGACTAGCGGATCCTACAATGAGCAGTTCTTC	CASSSPTSGSYNEQFF
-	TRBV7-6	-	TRBJ2-7	TGTGCCAGCAGCTTATCATGGGACTTTTCCTACGAGCAGTACTTC	CASSLSWDFSYEQYF
-	TRBV18	-	TRBJ1-6	TGTGCCAGCTCACCGGAGACATTGAATTCACCCCTCCACTTT	CASSPETLNSPLHF
medium-sized	TRBV20-1	TRBD2	TRBJ2-7	TGCAGTGCTAGGATAGCGGGAGGGCCTTTCTACGAGCAGTACTTC	CSARIAGGPFYEQYF
few	TRBV4-1	TRBD2	TRBJ2-1	TGCGCCAGCAGCCAAGAGACTAGCTCGGATGAGCAGTTCTTC	CASSQETSSDEQFF
-	TRBV29-1	-	TRBJ2-2	TGCAGCGTTGCCATGACAGGGAACACCGGGGAGCTGTTTTTT	CSVAMTGNTGELFF
-	TRBV11-1	TRBD2	TRBJ2-7	TGTGCCAGCAGCAGCGGGACTAGATCCTACGAGCAGTACTTC	CASSSGTRSYEQYF
-	TRBV11-3	-	TRBJ2-7	TGTGCCAGCAGCTTAGGCAACGAGCAGTACTTC	CASSLGNEQYF
-	TRBV10-3	-	TRBJ2-6	TGTGCCATCAGTCCACAGGATTCTGGGGCCAACGTCCTGACTTTC	CAISPQDSGANVLTF
few	TRBV29-1	-	TRBJ2-7	TGCAGCGCCGGACGGGACTCCTACGAGCAGTACTTC	CSAGRDSYEQYF
medium-sized	TRBV11-1	-	TRBJ2-1	TGTGCCAGCAGCTTAGCGGATGCTAGCCGCGAGCAGTTCTTC	CASSLADASREQFF